The clone carrying this T cell receptor (beta chain) was recorded many times. Germline V gene data show CDR1 as DFQATT and CDR2 as SNEGSKA (reference sequence). The V and J ends lost 0 bases and 0 bases respectively, with 9 bases between them. The CDR3 sequence is 15 residues long. As it was prepared, the TCRbeta library received unique molecular identifiers. Each CDR3 protein gets one entry after TCRdb re-called the PCR reads with MiXCR. The sample consists of fewer than 120,000 distinct CDR3 sequences, approximately 10% of them appearing once. The sample is drawn from a study of T-cell reconstitution after alpha-beta-depleted transplantation in children.

The sample consisted of PBMCs from the stem cell graft donor, taken from the stem cell graft. This receptor was taken from a human donor who donated a stem cell graft to a child with acute lymphoblastic leukemia. The chain combines TRBV20-1 with TRBJ1-3; unclear D gene. The CDR3 here is CSAREPPPSGNTIYF. CDR3 bases: TGCAGTGCTAGAGAACCTCCGCCCTCTGGAAACACCATATATTTT.